The next 32 T cell receptor beta chains were all read from a single sample in a study of cytomegalovirus exposure and HLA in healthy donors. PCR amplification relied on 60 Vbeta primers (plus 13 Jbeta primers). Libraries were prepared by immunoSEQ multiplex PCR; TCRdb keeps only in-frame clonotypes and omits some of them. Of 140,000 to 150,000 clones listed, nearly 80% are singletons. The specimen sequenced was PBMCs. The receptors come from a man in his forties in good health and CMV-seropositive.

V usage is TRBV28 and J usage is TRBJ2-1; a weak D match, TRBD2 (5 bases). Germline V gene data show CDR1 as MDHEN and CDR2 as SYDVKM. Trimming stripped 8 bases from V and 7 bases from J, with 18 bases between. This CDR3 contains 14 residues. The CDR3: CASALNGDLNEQFF. DNA for the CDR3: TGTGCCAGCGCTTTGAACGGGGATCTAAATGAGCAGTTCTTC. Supplemented by reference TRBV28 and TRBJ2-1, the full variable domain reads DVKVTQSSRYLVKRTGEKVFLECVQDMDHENMFWYRQDPGLGLRLIYFSYDVKMKEKGDIPEGYSVSREKKERFSLILESASTNQTSMYLCASALNGDLNEQFFGPGTRLTVL.

The chain recombines TRBV19 with TRBJ1-2, with TRBD1 identical over 10 bases. The germline V gene encodes CDR1 LNHDA and CDR2 SQIVND (reference sequence). Trimming cost V 8 bases and J 3 bases; bases outside gene matches: 6. The CDR3 extends over 14 amino acids. The CDR3 is CASGDRGSDYGYTF. The CDR3 nucleotides are TGTGCCAGTGGGGACAGGGGATCTGACTATGGCTACACCTTC.

The rearrangement links TRBV13 to TRBJ2-2; TRBD1 matches 7 bases. Germline V gene data show CDR1 as PRHDT and CDR2 as FYEKMQ (reference sequence). V shed 3 bases and J 4 bases; nucleotides not matched to a gene: 8. The CDR3 is 16 residues long. CDR3 sequence (DNA): TGTGCCAGCAGCTTTAGACAGGGCCGCGGCACCGGGGAGCTGTTTTTT. Protein product: CASSFRQGRGTGELFF.

The chain combines TRBV29-1 with TRBJ2-5, with 10 bases that match TRBD1. With V trimmed by 6 bases and J by 1 base, 5 bases remained unmatched. Looked up from germline, CDR1 is SQVTM and CDR2 is ANQGSEA. CDR3 length equals 14 residues. The CDR3 DNA reads as TGCAGCGTCGCGGGGGACAGGGGCCAAGAGACCCAGTACTTC. It specifies CSVAGDRGQETQYF.

This clone showed up just a few times. This sequence joins TRBV18 and TRBJ2-5; 7 bases line up with TRBD1. The ends lost 0 bases at V and 3 bases at J; junction bases unmatched: 7. CDR3 size: 16 residues. Germline loops: CDR1 KGHSH, CDR2 LQKENI. CDR3 in DNA: TGTGCCAGCTCACCACCTCGTCGGCAGGGGGAAGAGACCCAGTACTTC. It translates to CASSPPRRQGEETQYF.

The chain has TRBV11-2 and TRBJ2-1, with 8 bases aligning to TRBD2. J gave up 3 bases and V 7 bases, and 11 bases lay outside the gene matches. Germline CDR1 SGHAT, CDR2 FQNNGV. The CDR3 length is 16 residues. CDR3 nucleotide sequence: TGTGCCAGCACCAGTCGGCTAGCGGGCATCTACAATGAGCAGTTCTTC. This codes for CASTSRLAGIYNEQFF.

The V and J genes are TRBV5-1 and TRBJ2-1, with 7 nucleotides matching TRBD2. Germline CDR1 SGHRS, CDR2 YFSETQ. J was trimmed by 7 bases and V by 0 bases; bases with no gene match: 4. The CDR3 is made up of 14 amino acids. The chain's CDR3 is CASSLVGAGNEQFF. In DNA form, the CDR3 reads TGCGCCAGCAGCTTGGTCGGAGCGGGGAATGAGCAGTTCTTC.

This clone has only one observation. For the CDR3, the DNA is TGTGCCAGCAGCGACGGACTAGCGGGGTACTACGAGCAGTACTTC. Translation: CASSDGLAGYYEQYF. The chain joins TRBV7-7 to TRBJ2-7; 12 bases are a match to TRBD2. V gave up 5 bases and J gave up 3 bases; unmatched junction bases: 5. The V gene's germline CDR1 is SSHAT and CDR2 FNYEAQ (reference sequence). There are 15 residues in the CDR3.

The J gene is TRBJ1-5, the V gene TRBV27, with 7 bases aligning to TRBD1. V was pared by 6 bases and J by 1 base, with 3 bases of the junction left unmatched. Germline CDR1 and CDR2: MNHEY and SMNVEV (reference sequence). CDR3 length: 14 amino acids. CDR3 DNA sequence: TGTGCCAGCAGAGTGACAGGGAGCAATCAGCCCCAGCATTTT. Its protein product is CASRVTGSNQPQHF.

The rearrangement links TRBV19 to TRBJ2-2; 7 bases agree with TRBD2. The germline gives CDR1 LNHDA, CDR2 SQIVND (reference sequence). The CDR3 loop spans 16 amino acids. The V segment lost 5 bases and the J segment 6 bases; nucleotides outside the gene matches: 12. The CDR3 bases are TGTGCCAGTAGTTCTCGGACTAGTACTGTACCCGGGGAGCTGTTTTTT. Translated, it gives CASSSRTSTVPGELFF. The full variable domain, in which reference TRBV19 and TRBJ2-2 provide the parts outside the CDR3, is DGGITQSPKYLFRKEGQNVTLSCEQNLNHDAMYWYRQDPGQGLRLIYYSQIVNDFQKGDIAEGYSVSREKKESFPLTVTSAQKNPTAFYLCASSSRTSTVPGELFFGEGSRLTVL.

J is TRBJ1-1 and V is TRBV29-1, with D perhaps TRBD1 (5 bases). The CDR3 extends over 12 amino acids. V lost 7 bases and J 6 bases, leaving 15 bases between the germline ends. Germline V gene lookup returns CDR1 SQVTM and CDR2 ANQGSEA. CDR3 protein: CSEGRRHAEAFF. CDR3 bases: TGCAGCGAGGGGCGGCGGCATGCTGAAGCTTTCTTT.

The chain combines TRBV5-8 with TRBJ1-4, with D tentatively TRBD1 (5 bases). Trimming stripped 9 bases from V and 0 bases from J, with 18 bases between. Germline loops: CDR1 SGHTS, CDR2 YDEGEE. The CDR3 consists of 16 residues. CDR3 in amino acids: CATRRQSSATNEKLFF. The DNA for the CDR3 is TGTGCCACCAGAAGACAGAGCAGTGCAACTAATGAAAAACTGTTTTTT. The whole variable domain, filled in from reference TRBV5-8 and TRBJ1-4, reads EAGVTQSPTHLIKTRGQQATLRCSPISGHTSVYWYQQALGLGLQFLLWYDEGEERNRGNFPPRFSGRQFPNYSSELNVNALELEDSALYLCATRRQSSATNEKLFFGSGTQLSVL.

The chain combines TRBV9 with TRBJ1-2; maybe TRBD1 (5 bases). CDR1 and CDR2 from the germline V gene are SGDLS and YYNGEE. With 0 bases removed from V and 5 bases from J, the gap between germline ends came to 20 bases. CDR3 length: 17 amino acids. CDR3 amino acids: CASSVGGQDPRSYGYTF. DNA of the CDR3: TGTGCCAGCAGCGTAGGGGGCCAGGATCCCAGATCGTATGGCTACACCTTC.

The chain employs TRBV7-2 and TRBJ1-2; the match to TRBD1 covers 7 bases. Trimming took 3 bases from V and 6 from J; bases not matched to a gene: 10. This CDR3 region has 15 residues. CDR1 is SGHTA, CDR2 FQGNSA, per germline. Here the CDR3 reads CASSLTVTGRDGYTF. Here the CDR3 DNA reads TGTGCCAGCAGCTTGACCGTGACAGGGCGGGATGGCTACACCTTC.

The rearrangement links TRBV5-4 to TRBJ1-1, with 7 bases identical to TRBD1. V dropped 7 bases and J dropped 1; count of bases not matched to a gene: 4. In germline, CDR1 is SGHNT, CDR2 YYREEE (reference sequence). The CDR3 totals 13 residues. For the CDR3, the DNA is TGTGCCAGCGTGGGACAGCCGAACACTGAAGCTTTCTTT. Its translation is CASVGQPNTEAFF.

The genes are TRBV19 and TRBJ1-5; TRBD1 aligns across 9 bases. The CDR3 is 19 residues long. With V trimmed by 6 bases and J by 0 bases, 15 bases remained unmatched. Germline V lookup: CDR1 LNHDA, CDR2 SQIVND (reference sequence). This CDR3 reads CASSNSRDQGQGSNQPQHF. In DNA form, the CDR3 reads TGTGCCAGTAGCAACTCGAGGGACCAGGGACAGGGTAGCAATCAGCCCCAGCATTTT.

This chain connects TRBV30 to TRBJ2-2; unclear D gene. Germline assignment: CDR1 GTSNPN and CDR2 SVGIG (reference sequence). CDR3 size: 14 residues. The V end was cut by 4 bases, the J end by 0 bases, with 9 bases between. Here the CDR3 DNA reads TGTGCCTGGAATGCAGACTCGAACACCGGGGAGCTGTTTTTT. As protein: CAWNADSNTGELFF.

Here the CDR3 DNA reads TGTGCCAGTAGTGCCGGACAGTCCGTTATAGAGCAGTACTTC. Translating it yields CASSAGQSVIEQYF. The chain joins TRBV19 to TRBJ2-7, with a possible D match to TRBD1 (6 bases). CDR3 size: 14 residues. The V end lost 5 bases, the J end lost 7 bases, and 18 bases lay between the germline ends. Germline CDR1 and CDR2: LNHDA and SQIVND (reference sequence).

J is TRBJ1-3 and V is TRBV11-2, with D unclear. V was pared by 5 bases and J by 0 bases, with 8 bases between. The CDR3 loop spans 14 amino acids. CDR1 is SGHAT and CDR2 is FQNNGV in the germline V gene. The CDR3 region has the DNA TGTGCCAGCAGCGACACCGACTCTGGAAACACCATATATTTT. The encoded protein is CASSDTDSGNTIYF. The variable domain in full, with the rest retrieved from reference TRBV11-2 and TRBJ1-3, is EAGVAQSPRYKIIEKRQSVAFWCNPISGHATLYWYQQILGQGPKLLIQFQNNGVVDDSQLPKDRFSAERLKGVDSTLKIQPAKLEDSAVYLCASSDTDSGNTIYFGEGSWLTVV.

The CDR3 sequence: CASSDIQEKLFF. As DNA, the CDR3 is TGTGCCAGCAGCGACATACAGGAAAAACTGTTTTTT. The V gene is TRBV7-9, the J gene TRBJ1-4; D remains ambiguous. The CDR3 runs to 12 residues. V was pared by 5 bases and J by 8 bases, with 9 bases between. Looked up from germline, CDR1 is SEHNR and CDR2 is FQNEAQ (reference sequence).

The chain joins TRBV9 to TRBJ1-1; 7 bases map to TRBD1. This CDR3 contains 17 residues. The V and J ends lost 5 bases and 6 bases, in that order; junction bases with no gene match: 19. Germline loops: CDR1 SGDLS, CDR2 YYNGEE. The CDR3: CASRNHRTGRKGPEAFF. In nucleotides, the CDR3 is TGTGCCAGCAGGAACCACCGGACAGGCAGGAAGGGCCCTGAAGCTTTCTTT.

Comment on this clone: An end of the junction differs from the germline gene, which may be a read error. J is TRBJ1-2 and V is TRBV7-9; D is possibly TRBD1 (6 bases). Germline V gives CDR1 SEHNR, CDR2 FQNEAQ (reference sequence). This CDR3 has 15 residues. The CDR3 nucleotides read TGTTCCAGCAGCTTACAGGGCAGGGTCATTCCTGGCTACACCTTC. It codes for CSSSLQGRVIPGYTF.

The chain carries TRBV11-3 and TRBJ2-5; D possibly corresponds to TRBD2 (6 bases). The germline V and J ends were trimmed by 2 bases and 7 bases, with 11 bases remaining between them. Germline values: CDR1 SGHNT, CDR2 YENEEA. CDR3 length: 13 amino acids. CDR3 nucleotides: TGTGCCAGCAGCTTAACGGGAGTAGGGACCCAGTACTTC. It translates to CASSLTGVGTQYF.

J is TRBJ2-7 and V is TRBV29-1, with 10 bases that match TRBD1. Germline CDR1 and CDR2: SQVTM and ANQGSEA. The CDR3 extends over 13 amino acids. V gave up 6 bases and J gave up 7 bases; unmatched junction bases: 9. The CDR3 DNA follows: TGCAGCGTACCGGGACAGGGGATGTCAGAGCAGTACTTC. It codes for CSVPGQGMSEQYF.

This chain links TRBV7-9 with TRBJ2-1, with TRBD2 identical over 8 bases. Germline CDR1 SEHNR, CDR2 FQNEAQ (reference sequence). CDR3 length: 16 amino acids. The junction had 14 bases not matched to a gene; V was cut back by 5 bases and J by 8 bases. In DNA form, the CDR3 reads TGTGCCAGCAGCAGCCTTGATGTAGCGGGATTCCATGAGCAGTTCTTC. It encodes CASSSLDVAGFHEQFF.

The chain combines TRBV18 with TRBJ1-1; 8 bases are a match to TRBD1. V was pared by 3 bases and J by 3 bases, with 6 bases of the junction left unmatched. CDR1 and CDR2 from the germline V gene are KGHSH and LQKENI. This CDR3 contains 15 residues. CDR3 amino acids: CASSPAATGDTEAFF. Here the CDR3 DNA reads TGTGCCAGCTCACCTGCTGCGACAGGGGACACTGAAGCTTTCTTT. Combining the CDR3 with reference TRBV18 and TRBJ1-1 gives the whole variable domain NAGVMQNPRHLVRRRGQEARLRCSPMKGHSHVYWYRQLPEEGLKFMVYLQKENIIDESGMPKERFSAEFPKEGPSILRIQQVVRGDSAAYFCASSPAATGDTEAFFGQGTRLTVV.

V and J are TRBV7-7 and TRBJ2-7; maybe TRBD1 (5 bases). Between the trimmed V and J ends, which lost 2 bases and 4 bases, there was a span of 15 bases. This CDR3 is built from 15 residues. Germline CDR1 reads SSHAT; CDR2 reads FNYEAQ (reference sequence). The CDR3 nucleotides read TGTGCCAGCAGCTTAATAGGGGCTACCGCTTACGAGCAGTACTTC. Translating gives CASSLIGATAYEQYF. Full variable domain (remainder filled in from reference TRBV7-7 and TRBJ2-7): GAGVSQSPRYKVTKRGQDVTLRCDPISSHATLYWYQQALGQGPEFLTYFNYEAQPDKSGLPSDRFSAERPEGSISTLTIQRTEQRDSAMYRCASSLIGATAYEQYFGPGTRLTVT.

This sequence joins TRBV29-1 and TRBJ2-7; the D gene is possibly TRBD1 (5 bases). The CDR3 contains 13 residues. CDR1 and CDR2 from the germline V gene are SQVTM and ANQGSEA. V lost 2 bases and J 1 base, leaving 9 bases between the germline ends. The CDR3 DNA sequence: TGCAGCGTTGAACTACGACAGTCCTACGAGCAGTACTTC. This codes for CSVELRQSYEQYF.

The sample holds one count of this clone. The chain combines TRBV15 with TRBJ2-3, with 8 bases identical to TRBD2. The trim removed 1 base at V and 4 bases at J, leaving 4 bases unmatched. Germline V CDR1 and CDR2: LNHNV, YYDKDF (reference sequence). CDR3 length equals 15 residues. In DNA form, the CDR3 reads TGTGCCACCAGCAGAGTGGGGGGACTAGCAGATACGCAGTATTTT. Amino acid sequence: CATSRVGGLADTQYF.

The chain couples TRBV9 to TRBJ2-7; 9 bases are a match to TRBD2. Trimming cost V 4 bases and J 2 bases; bases outside gene matches: 7. CDR3 size: 15 residues. The germline gives CDR1 SGDLS, CDR2 YYNGEE. This CDR3 is CASSLQAGGPYEQYF. DNA for the CDR3: TGTGCCAGCAGCCTTCAAGCGGGAGGCCCCTACGAGCAGTACTTC. The variable domain in full, with the rest retrieved from reference TRBV9 and TRBJ2-7, is DSGVTQTPKHLITATGQRVTLRCSPRSGDLSVYWYQQSLDQGLQFLIQYYNGEERAKGNILERFSAQQFPDLHSELNLSSLELGDSALYFCASSLQAGGPYEQYFGPGTRLTVT.

The sample holds a few counts of this clone. The V and J genes are TRBV4-2 and TRBJ2-6; D is perhaps TRBD1 (6 bases). This CDR3 contains 16 residues. Between the trimmed V and J ends, which lost 1 base and 0 bases, there was a span of 7 bases. CDR1 is LGHNA, CDR2 YNFKEQ, per germline. The CDR3 sequence: CASSQGDNSGANVLTF. CDR3 DNA sequence: TGTGCCAGCAGCCAAGGGGACAACTCTGGGGCCAACGTCCTGACTTTC.

The chain employs TRBV6-6 and TRBJ2-7; 12 positions agree with TRBD1. V gave up 9 bases and J gave up 6 bases; unmatched junction bases: 6. Looked up from germline, CDR1 is MNHNY and CDR2 is SVGAGI (reference sequence). The CDR3 totals 13 residues. DNA for the CDR3: TGTGCCAGTGGGACAGGGGGCGGGGGCGAGCAGTACTTC. Amino acids: CASGTGGGGEQYF.